The 25 T cell receptor beta chains reported below all come from one sample, sequenced in a study of OX40 agonist ivuxolimab in advanced cancers. Assay used: immunoSEQ multiplex PCR; TCRdb lists only in-frame clones, some missing. The table lists around 85,000 clones, about 90% of them singletons, with 8.4% in the top ten. This sample comprised CD4+ or CD8+ T cells sorted from blood, obtained in a trial of the OX40 agonist ivuxolimab. The receptors come from an adult with an advanced solid tumor such as melanoma, head and neck, liver or kidney cancer.

The chain couples TRBV2 to TRBJ2-1; either TRBD1 or TRBD2 may fit D (5 bases each). V was clipped by 9 bases and J by 6 bases, with 21 bases between them. CDR3 size: 15 residues. In germline, CDR1 is SNHLY, CDR2 FYNNEI. Written as DNA, the CDR3 is TGTGCCAGTACCCGGGGCCTCCCCCGTGCCAATGAGCAGTTCTTC. As protein: CASTRGLPRANEQFF.

The genes are TRBV10-3 and TRBJ1-1, with D possibly matching TRBD1 (5 bases). V lost 4 bases and J lost 0, with 12 bases in between. This CDR3 has 15 amino acids. CDR1 and CDR2 (germline): ENHRY, SYGVKD. CDR3 amino acids: CAISVYTGLNTEAFF. In nucleotides, the CDR3 is TGTGCCATCAGTGTTTACACAGGTTTGAACACTGAAGCTTTCTTT.

This clone has a handful of counts. The V and J genes are TRBV4-1 and TRBJ1-6, with a tentative D call TRBD1 (5 bases). In germline, CDR1 is MGHRA, CDR2 YSYEKL. CDR3 length: 17 residues. Trimming shortened V by 4 bases and J by 8 bases, and 21 bases separated the two germline ends. The CDR3, as DNA: TGCGCCAGCAGCCTTTTCGGGGGAGGGAATATCGATTCACCCCTCCACTTT. Translated, it gives CASSLFGGGNIDSPLHF.

The chain joins TRBV9 to TRBJ1-5; D may be TRBD1 (6 bases). V lost 2 bases, J lost 11 bases, and 14 bases lay in between. Germline-derived CDR1 and CDR2 are SGDLS and YYNGEE. The length of the CDR3 is 13 residues. In nucleotides, the CDR3 is TGTGCCAGCAGCGTCGAGGGGGATGGGTCCCAGCATTTT. Protein: CASSVEGDGSQHF.

This chain uses TRBV29-1 with TRBJ1-4; D remains unclear. CDR1 and CDR2 (germline): SQVTM, ANQGSEA. The CDR3 is made up of 13 amino acids. V gave up 4 bases and J gave up 4 bases, with 10 bases separating them. The CDR3, as DNA: TGCAGCGTTGGTGGCAGTTATAATGAAAAACTGTTTTTT. Residues: CSVGGSYNEKLFF. Based on the CDR3 plus reference TRBV29-1 and TRBJ1-4, the full variable domain is SAVISQKPSRDICQRGTSLTIQCQVDSQVTMMFWYRQQPGQSLTLIATANQGSEATYESGFVIDKFPISRPNLTFSTLTVSNMSPEDSSIYLCSVGGSYNEKLFFGSGTQLSVL.

This chain joins TRBV28 and TRBJ2-3; no clear D gene. Per the germline V gene, CDR1 is MDHEN and CDR2 is SYDVKM. Trimming left V 5 bases short and J 2 bases short, with 17 bases between. The length of the CDR3 is 16 residues. This CDR3 is CASSPHVPLLTDTQYF. The CDR3 DNA reads as TGTGCCAGCAGTCCACATGTCCCATTACTCACAGATACGCAGTATTTT.

This clone was detected only a few times. The chain recombines TRBV6-1 with TRBJ2-7, with D maybe TRBD1 (6 bases). Per germline, CDR1 MNHNS and CDR2 SASEGT. The CDR3 is made up of 14 amino acids. With 4 bases removed from V and 2 bases from J, the gap between germline ends came to 12 bases. Written as DNA, the CDR3 is TGTGCCAGCAGTGTCCGGGACAACCCCTACGAGCAGTACGTC. Translated: CASSVRDNPYEQYV.

The chain employs TRBV6-6 and TRBJ2-1, with 8 nucleotides matching TRBD1. The V segment lost 5 bases and the J segment 5 bases; nucleotides outside the gene matches: 8. This CDR3 has 15 residues. CDR1 is MNHNY, CDR2 SVGAGI, per germline (reference sequence). The CDR3: CASSPGGAVDNEQFF. The DNA for the CDR3 is TGTGCCAGCAGTCCAGGGGGCGCGGTAGACAATGAGCAGTTCTTC.

The count of this clone is one. The J gene is TRBJ2-5, the V gene TRBV6-6; 8 bases are a match to TRBD2. Germline V gene sequence: CDR1 MNHNY, CDR2 SVGAGI (reference sequence). The CDR3 extends over 16 amino acids. J lost 3 bases, V lost 0 bases, and 6 bases had no gene match. The CDR3 protein is CASSYSRREAKETQYF. The CDR3 DNA follows: TGTGCCAGCAGTTACTCTCGGCGGGAGGCCAAAGAGACCCAGTACTTC.

The V call is TRBV5-8, the J call TRBJ1-1; D unclear. V lost 4 bases to trimming and J lost 0 bases, with 10 bases between them. This CDR3 is 14 amino acids long. CDR1 and CDR2 (germline): SGHTS, YDEGEE. The CDR3 bases are TGTGCCAGCAGCGGCGACATAATGAACACTGAAGCTTTCTTT. Translated: CASSGDIMNTEAFF.

A remark on this clone: The junction does not match germline at one end; this may be a read error. The chain combines TRBV20-1 with TRBJ1-1; D perhaps matches TRBD1 (5 bases). The V gene's germline CDR1 is DFQATT and CDR2 SNEGSKA (reference sequence). The CDR3 contains 11 residues. This CDR3 is CSALRDGEALF. The CDR3 coding sequence is TGCAGTGCTCTAAGGGACGGGGAAGCTTTGTTT.

This sequence joins TRBV13 and TRBJ2-1, with D perhaps TRBD2 (6 bases). V was shortened by 0 bases and J by 9 bases, with 9 bases between the two germline ends. Germline V gives CDR1 PRHDT, CDR2 FYEKMQ (reference sequence). There are 13 residues in the CDR3. The CDR3 DNA sequence: TGTGCCAGCAGCTTAGGCGGGAGTACTGAGCAGTTCTTC. Translated, it gives CASSLGGSTEQFF.

The V gene is TRBV30, the J gene TRBJ1-2; TRBD1 might be the D (5 bases). The CDR3 has 12 residues. Germline V CDR1 and CDR2: GTSNPN, SVGIG (reference sequence). Trimming cost V 5 bases and J 7 bases, with 14 bases left between them. The CDR3 is CAWEGRGPGYTF. The DNA of the CDR3 is TGTGCCTGGGAGGGGAGGGGACCTGGCTACACCTTC. The full variable domain, completed using reference TRBV30 and TRBJ1-2, is SQTIHQWPATLVQPVGSPLSLECTVEGTSNPNLYWYRQAAGRGLQLLFYSVGIGQISSEVPQNLSASRPQDRQFILSSKKLLLSDSGFYLCAWEGRGPGYTFGSGTRLTVV.

This rearrangement joins TRBV6-5 to TRBJ2-1; the match to TRBD2 covers 7 bases. The germline V gene has CDR1 MNHEY and CDR2 SVGAGI. The CDR3 extends over 15 amino acids. J was trimmed by 5 bases and V by 5 bases; bases with no gene match: 9. The chain's CDR3 is CASSPLAGAHNEQFF. CDR3 sequence (DNA): TGTGCCAGCAGTCCCCTGGCGGGAGCTCACAATGAGCAGTTCTTC.

The genes are TRBV10-2 and TRBJ2-7; D is possibly TRBD2 (5 bases). V was pared by 10 bases and J by 3 bases, with 10 bases between. From germline, CDR1 is WSHSY and CDR2 SAAADI. The CDR3 consists of 11 residues. CDR3: CATSEGYEQYF. The CDR3 nucleotides are TGCGCCACCAGCGAGGGCTACGAGCAGTACTTC.

The table lists this clone with a count of one. The chain employs TRBV13 and TRBJ2-4, with D perhaps given as TRBD1 or TRBD2 (6 bases each). The CDR3 has 20 residues. The germline CDR1 and CDR2 sequences are PRHDT and FYEKMQ (reference sequence). V lost 6 bases to trimming and J lost 0 bases, with 27 bases between them. The CDR3 DNA is TGTGCCAGCAGTTCACCCGCGGAGGGGGTCGTGGAGCTAGCCAAAAACATTCAGTACTTC. It codes for CASSSPAEGVVELAKNIQYF.

This clone was seen a single time. The chain combines TRBV5-6 with TRBJ2-1; no reliable D call. Germline CDR1 SGHDT, CDR2 YYEEEE. There are 12 residues in the CDR3. V was cut by 0 bases and J by 6 bases, with 4 bases left in between. Written as DNA, the CDR3 is TGTGCCAGCAGCTTGGGCATCAATGAGCAGTTCTTC. Translating gives CASSLGINEQFF.

This clone was seen just once. The V gene is TRBV27, the J gene TRBJ2-1; D gene unclear. V lost 0 bases to trimming and J lost 4 bases, with 4 bases between them. CDR1 MNHEY and CDR2 SMNVEV come from the germline V gene (reference sequence). The CDR3 has 13 residues. CDR3 residues: CASSLSFYNEQFF. CDR3 DNA sequence: TGTGCCAGCAGTTTATCTTTTTACAATGAGCAGTTCTTC.

This clone is a singleton in its sample. V is TRBV4-3 and J is TRBJ1-5; TRBD1 matches at 7 bases. CDR1 is LGHNA and CDR2 is YSLEER in the germline V gene. The V and J ends lost 3 bases and 6 bases, in that order; junction bases with no gene match: 5. CDR3 size: 14 residues. CDR3 protein: CASSHGTDSQPQHF. CDR3 nucleotide sequence: TGCGCCAGCAGCCACGGGACAGACTCTCAGCCCCAGCATTTT.

The CDR3 DNA follows: TGTGCCAGCAGCTATACGACTAGCGGAGGTGGCGATGAGCAGTTCTTC. Protein: CASSYTTSGGGDEQFF. The chain is built from TRBV9 and TRBJ2-1, with TRBD2 identical over 9 bases. Germline CDR1 SGDLS, CDR2 YYNGEE. The CDR3 is 16 amino acids. Unmatched junction bases numbered 13, after V lost 4 bases and J lost 8 bases.

The CDR3 bases are TGCGCCAGCAGCCAAGTAAGGGGGGAGAATTCACCCCTCCACTTT. This sequence encodes CASSQVRGENSPLHF. The gene calls are TRBV4-3 and TRBJ1-6; D perhaps matches TRBD1 (6 bases). V lost 1 base and J lost 7, with 11 bases in between. CDR3 length: 15 residues. In germline, CDR1 is LGHNA, CDR2 YSLEER.

This rearrangement joins TRBV30 to TRBJ1-5; D might be TRBD1 (5 bases). This CDR3 has 18 residues. V was cut by 2 bases and J by 0 bases, with 20 bases left in between. The germline CDR1 and CDR2 sequences are GTSNPN and SVGIG (reference sequence). The DNA of the CDR3 is TGTGCCTGGAGTAGGGGCAAGGCCCAGGGATATAGCAATCAGCCCCAGCATTTT. Translated, it gives CAWSRGKAQGYSNQPQHF.

This clone appeared once. V usage is TRBV10-2 and J usage is TRBJ1-2; the D is unclear. V lost 1 base and J 8 bases, leaving 11 bases between the germline ends. In germline, CDR1 is WSHSY, CDR2 SAAADI. The CDR3 contains 13 residues. CDR3 nucleotides: TGCGCCAGCAGTGAGTTCGCCAGTTCCGGCTACACCTTC. Its translation: CASSEFASSGYTF.

The chain recombines TRBV21-1 with TRBJ2-7; TRBD2 was called by the table and not checked on the DNA. TRBV21-1 has pseudogene status. This CDR3 comprises 15 residues. CDR3 coding DNA: TGTGCCAGCAGCAAAAAAGCGGGATACCTTTACGAGCAGTACGTC. It encodes CASSKKAGYLYEQYV.

This sequence joins TRBV7-8 and TRBJ1-1; no clear D. The CDR3 is 12 residues long. Trimming stripped 5 bases from V and 4 bases from J, with 8 bases between. Germline values: CDR1 SGHVS, CDR2 FQNEAQ. The CDR3: CASSLDGTEAFF. Written as DNA, the CDR3 is TGTGCCAGCAGCCTGGACGGCACTGAAGCTTTCTTT. The full variable domain, completed using reference TRBV7-8 and TRBJ1-1, is GAGVSQSPRYKVAKRGQDVALRCDPISGHVSLFWYQQALGQGPEFLTYFQNEAQLDKSGLPSDRFFAERPEGSVSTLKIQRTQQEDSAVYLCASSLDGTEAFFGQGTRLTVV.